A single sample gave rise to the 9 T cell receptor beta chains below, sequenced in a study of T cells in Graves' hyperthyroidism and ophthalmopathy. From RNA transcripts, TCR beta CDR3 regions were amplified. An initial round of RT-PCR targeting the TCR CDR3 relied on the HTBI primer set. One entry per CDR3 protein results from TCRdb running MiXCR on the multiplex PCR reads. This table has 500,000 to 650,000 distinct CDR3 sequences, 40% to 55% appearing once. The sample was peripheral blood or thyroid tissue (not recorded which). The receptors originated from an adult woman with Graves' disease, either hyperthyroidism or ophthalmopathy (not recorded which).

The count of this clonotype is one. The chain couples TRBV7-9 to TRBJ1-2, with 8 bases matching TRBD1. V gave up 5 bases and J gave up 4 bases; unmatched junction bases: 12. This CDR3 comprises 16 residues. Germline V gives CDR1 SEHNR, CDR2 FQNEAQ (reference sequence). The CDR3 DNA is TGTGCCAGCAGCCCCCCTAGCGGGACAGGAGGCTATGGCTACACCTTC. Translating it yields CASSPPSGTGGYGYTF. The variable domain in full, completed from reference TRBV7-9 and TRBJ1-2, reads DTGVSQNPRHKITKRGQNVTFRCDPISEHNRLYWYRQTLGQGPEFLTYFQNEAQLEKSRLLSDRFSAERPKGSFSTLEIQRTEQGDSAMYLCASSPPSGTGGYGYTFGSGTRLTVV.

This rearrangement joins TRBV19 to TRBJ1-4; maybe TRBD1 (6 bases). The CDR3 runs to 16 residues. The germline V gene encodes CDR1 LNHDA and CDR2 SQIVND (reference sequence). The V gene lost 5 bases and the J gene lost 4 bases, with 17 bases spanning the gap. Here the CDR3 DNA reads TGTGCCAGTAGTGCCATCCACAGGGAGGATAATGAAAAACTGTTTTTT. This codes for CASSAIHREDNEKLFF.

With respect to this clonotype: Since no conserved phenylalanine or tryptophan closes the CDR3, a read error is the likely cause. The DNA is omitted, as the CDR3 cannot be located on it reliably, and the CDR3 follows TCRdb's listing. The V call is TRBV7-8, the J call TRBJ1-2; TRBD1, the D gene given by the table, was not confirmed from the DNA. Germline V CDR1 and CDR2: SGHVS, FQNEAQ. With termini counted, the CDR3 has 8 amino acids. This CDR3 is CASSPQRG.

The rearrangement uses TRBV20-1 and TRBJ1-5; D remains unclear. The CDR3 consists of 15 residues. Per the germline V gene, CDR1 is DFQATT and CDR2 is SNEGSKA (reference sequence). The germline V and J ends were trimmed by 3 bases and 0 bases, with 12 bases remaining between them. CDR3: CSASRFGHSNQPQHF. The CDR3 coding sequence is TGCAGTGCTAGCCGGTTTGGTCATAGCAATCAGCCCCAGCATTTT.

On this clonotype: This may be a read error: a much more frequent sequence differs by one nucleotide. Since the CDR3 does not end with the conserved phenylalanine or tryptophan, this likely comes from a read error. The chain has TRBV12-3 or TRBV12-4 and TRBJ1-1; 10 bases are a match to TRBD1. The CDR3 loop spans 14 amino acids. The V and J ends lost 6 bases and 10 bases, in that order; junction bases with no gene match: 11. Here the CDR3 DNA reads TGTGCCAGCAGCCGTACCCGGGACAGGGGACCAGCTTTCCTT. It specifies CASSRTRDRGPAFL.

As regards this clonotype: At one boundary the junction diverges from the germline segment, which might be a read error. The chain is built from TRBV7-7 and TRBJ2-2; D is unclear. The CDR3 totals 15 residues. Germline CDR1 SSHAT, CDR2 FNYEAQ (reference sequence). Here the CDR3 reads CASSLGARRSGELFF. DNA of the CDR3: TGTGCTAGCAGCTTAGGTGCTAGACGCTCCGGGGAGCTGTTTTTT.

This rearrangement joins TRBV10-1 to TRBJ2-7, with D tentatively TRBD2 (7 bases). V lost 3 bases and J 2 bases, leaving 11 bases between the germline ends. The CDR3 runs 14 residues. The V gene's germline CDR1 is WNHNN and CDR2 SYGVQD (reference sequence). The CDR3 nucleotides are TGCGCCAGCAGTGAAGGGCGGGGGCCCTACGAGCAGTACTTC. Its protein is CASSEGRGPYEQYF.

The chain joins TRBV24-1 to TRBJ1-6, with TRBD1 identical over 9 bases. V shed 3 bases and J 10 bases; nucleotides not matched to a gene: 9. The CDR3 extends over 16 amino acids. Germline V CDR1 and CDR2: KGHDR, SFDVKD. CDR3 sequence: CATSDGGQGNGSPLHF. The CDR3 nucleotides are TGTGCCACCAGTGATGGGGGACAGGGTAATGGATCACCCCTCCACTTT.

The chain recombines TRBV7-6 with TRBJ1-1; unclear D gene. This CDR3 comprises 11 residues. Germline V gives CDR1 SGHVS, CDR2 FNYEAQ. V lost 3 bases and J 6 bases, leaving 5 bases between the germline ends. The CDR3 DNA sequence: TGTGCCAGCAGCTTCCCCCCTGAAGCTTTCTTT. This translates into CASSFPPEAFF.